This paragraph reports one TCR beta chain. This clone was counted a single time. Its antigen is still unknown. No much larger clone exists at a distance of one base, and base qualities are not known. Other DNA variants within this sample encode the same CDR3. The CDR3 regions of human TCRbeta chains were analyzed by immunosequencing. The paper's data handling went like this. Repertoire TCRs were matched against a reference library of SARS-CoV-2-specific TCRs generated with the MIRA antigen-specificity platform. Breadth meant the fraction of unique TCRs that were SARS-CoV-2-associated, whereas depth meant the fraction of total T cells that were SARS-CoV-2-associated. Using the MIRA data, each spike-specific TCR was assigned both to the spike region to which the TCR was reactive and to a CD4 or CD8 class. Log10-transformed breadth and depth values were compared by one-way ANOVA with Sidak's multiple comparisons tests. Drawn from immuneACCESS, this table holds only the in-frame rearrangements with V and J called that TCRdb kept. Clones are partly lost; checked studies trace under half to an unresolved V gene and leave the rest unexplained. D and trimming come from the DNA, and the V and J calls and clone size come from that table. This sample comprises roughly 130,000 clones, approximately 85% of them detected only once. The ten largest clones capture around a sixth of the sample.

The sample belongs to a study of T cell responses to AZD1222 COVID-19 vaccine (dated by TCRdb to the early 2020s). Concerning the study at large: TCR sequencing covered more than 230 trial participants: 207 given two doses of AZD1222 and 26 given two doses of MenACWY control vaccine. Trial participants were enrolled by age into 18-55, 56-69 and 70-plus year subgroups, with roughly 160, 29 and 62 TCR-sequenced participants respectively.

What this sample's time point label stands for: baseline before first vaccination. The label giving this sample's treatment or condition can be read as: meningococcal conjugate vaccine given as trial control. Vaccinee samples came from UK trials COV001 and COV002, including a single-blind randomized controlled phase 2/3 trial of AZD1222 (ChAdOx1 nCoV-19) in healthy adults. For TCRbeta chain sequencing, PBMC samples from trial participants were taken at day 0 and at day 28 after the second dose. Summary of the overall study and its limitations: After two AZD1222 doses, spike-specific TCR breadth and depth were significantly higher than at day 0 and than in MenACWY recipients. Because no day 14 peak-response samples were available, the repertoires could be characterized only after the peak T cell response. Conclusions about previously exposed vaccinees were limited because only a handful of AZD1222 recipients were SARS-CoV-2 seropositive at baseline. The 56-69-year group was small, and its depth increase did not reach significance, likely because of low power. Reportedly, almost half of the unique spike-specific TCRs recognized epitopes lying outside the regions that are mutated in the B.1.351 and B.1.1.7 variants. The vaccine-associated CD4 TCRs covered the entire spike protein, and the dominant responses fell in regions 160-218 and 743-854. Most participants were white British and females outnumbered males, and the authors suggested that clonal diversity may have been underestimated.

The CDR3 numbers 12 residues from cysteine through phenylalanine. Only the CDR3 portion is preserved as DNA: 36 bases, with reading frame beginning at the first base. Sequences LNHDA (CDR1) and SQIVND (CDR2) are obtained from the germline V gene (reference sequence). V and J are trimmed by 5 bases and 4 bases, and the gene matches miss 1 base of the junction. The chain was built from TRBV19 and TRBJ1-2, with 7 bases aligning to TRBD1. The source material was peripheral blood, sampled on day 0 of MenACWY control vaccination. This receptor was taken from an adult in good health. In nucleotides, the sequence is TGTGCCAGTAGTCGACAGGGCTATGGCTACACCTTC. This sequence encodes CASSRQGYGYTF.